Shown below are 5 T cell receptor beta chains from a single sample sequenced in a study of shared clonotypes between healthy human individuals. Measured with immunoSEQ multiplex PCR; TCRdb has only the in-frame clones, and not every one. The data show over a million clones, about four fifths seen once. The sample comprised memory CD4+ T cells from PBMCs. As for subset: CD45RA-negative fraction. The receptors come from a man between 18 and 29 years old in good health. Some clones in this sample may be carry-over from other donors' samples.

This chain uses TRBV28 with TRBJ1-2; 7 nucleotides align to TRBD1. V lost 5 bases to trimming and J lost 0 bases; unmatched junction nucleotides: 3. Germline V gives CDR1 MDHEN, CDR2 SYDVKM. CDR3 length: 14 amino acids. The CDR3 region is CASSKGATNYGYTF. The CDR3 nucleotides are TGTGCCAGCAGTAAGGGGGCTACTAACTATGGCTACACCTTC.

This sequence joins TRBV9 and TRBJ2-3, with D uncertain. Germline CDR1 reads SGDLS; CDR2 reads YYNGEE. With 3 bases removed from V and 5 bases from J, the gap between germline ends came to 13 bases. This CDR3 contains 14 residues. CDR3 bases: TGTGCCAGCAGCGAACGGACGCGAGGAGATACGCAGTATTTT. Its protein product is CASSERTRGDTQYF. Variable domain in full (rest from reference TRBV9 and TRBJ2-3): DSGVTQTPKHLITATGQRVTLRCSPRSGDLSVYWYQQSLDQGLQFLIQYYNGEERAKGNILERFSAQQFPDLHSELNLSSLELGDSALYFCASSERTRGDTQYFGPGTRLTVL.

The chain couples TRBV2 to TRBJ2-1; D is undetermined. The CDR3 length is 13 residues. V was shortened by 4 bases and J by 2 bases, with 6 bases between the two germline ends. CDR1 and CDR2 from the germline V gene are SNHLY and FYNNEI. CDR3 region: CASSGLAYNEQFF. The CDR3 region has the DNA TGTGCCAGCAGTGGACTGGCCTACAATGAGCAGTTCTTC.

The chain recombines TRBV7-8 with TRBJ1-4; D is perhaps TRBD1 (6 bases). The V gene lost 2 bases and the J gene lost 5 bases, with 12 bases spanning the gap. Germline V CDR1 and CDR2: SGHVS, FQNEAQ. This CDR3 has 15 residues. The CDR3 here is CASSLRTALNEKLFF. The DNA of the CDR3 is TGTGCCAGCAGCTTAAGGACAGCCCTCAATGAAAAACTGTTTTTT.

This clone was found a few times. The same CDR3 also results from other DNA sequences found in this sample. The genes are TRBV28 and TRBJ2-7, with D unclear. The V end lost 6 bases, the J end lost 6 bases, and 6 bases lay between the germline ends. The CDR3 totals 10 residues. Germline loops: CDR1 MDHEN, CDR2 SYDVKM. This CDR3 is CASSRSEQYF. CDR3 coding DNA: TGTGCCAGCAGCCGTTCCGAGCAGTACTTC.